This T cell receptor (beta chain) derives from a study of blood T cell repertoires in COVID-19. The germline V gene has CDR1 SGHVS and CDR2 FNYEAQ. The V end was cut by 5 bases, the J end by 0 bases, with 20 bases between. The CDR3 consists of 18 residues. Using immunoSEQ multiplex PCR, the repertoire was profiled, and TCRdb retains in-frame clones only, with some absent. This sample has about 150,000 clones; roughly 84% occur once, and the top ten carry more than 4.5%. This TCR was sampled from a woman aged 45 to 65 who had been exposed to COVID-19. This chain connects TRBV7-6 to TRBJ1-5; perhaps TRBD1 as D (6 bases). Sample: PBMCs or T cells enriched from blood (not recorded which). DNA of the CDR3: TGTGCCAGCAGCCTAACAGGGAAGGTAGGACATAGCAATCAGCCCCAGCATTTT. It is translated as CASSLTGKVGHSNQPQHF. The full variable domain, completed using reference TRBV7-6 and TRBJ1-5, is GAGVSQSPRYKVTKRGQDVALRCDPISGHVSLYWYRQALGQGPEFLTYFNYEAQQDKSGLPNDRFSAERPEGSISTLTIQRTEQRDSAMYRCASSLTGKVGHSNQPQHFGDGTRLSIL.